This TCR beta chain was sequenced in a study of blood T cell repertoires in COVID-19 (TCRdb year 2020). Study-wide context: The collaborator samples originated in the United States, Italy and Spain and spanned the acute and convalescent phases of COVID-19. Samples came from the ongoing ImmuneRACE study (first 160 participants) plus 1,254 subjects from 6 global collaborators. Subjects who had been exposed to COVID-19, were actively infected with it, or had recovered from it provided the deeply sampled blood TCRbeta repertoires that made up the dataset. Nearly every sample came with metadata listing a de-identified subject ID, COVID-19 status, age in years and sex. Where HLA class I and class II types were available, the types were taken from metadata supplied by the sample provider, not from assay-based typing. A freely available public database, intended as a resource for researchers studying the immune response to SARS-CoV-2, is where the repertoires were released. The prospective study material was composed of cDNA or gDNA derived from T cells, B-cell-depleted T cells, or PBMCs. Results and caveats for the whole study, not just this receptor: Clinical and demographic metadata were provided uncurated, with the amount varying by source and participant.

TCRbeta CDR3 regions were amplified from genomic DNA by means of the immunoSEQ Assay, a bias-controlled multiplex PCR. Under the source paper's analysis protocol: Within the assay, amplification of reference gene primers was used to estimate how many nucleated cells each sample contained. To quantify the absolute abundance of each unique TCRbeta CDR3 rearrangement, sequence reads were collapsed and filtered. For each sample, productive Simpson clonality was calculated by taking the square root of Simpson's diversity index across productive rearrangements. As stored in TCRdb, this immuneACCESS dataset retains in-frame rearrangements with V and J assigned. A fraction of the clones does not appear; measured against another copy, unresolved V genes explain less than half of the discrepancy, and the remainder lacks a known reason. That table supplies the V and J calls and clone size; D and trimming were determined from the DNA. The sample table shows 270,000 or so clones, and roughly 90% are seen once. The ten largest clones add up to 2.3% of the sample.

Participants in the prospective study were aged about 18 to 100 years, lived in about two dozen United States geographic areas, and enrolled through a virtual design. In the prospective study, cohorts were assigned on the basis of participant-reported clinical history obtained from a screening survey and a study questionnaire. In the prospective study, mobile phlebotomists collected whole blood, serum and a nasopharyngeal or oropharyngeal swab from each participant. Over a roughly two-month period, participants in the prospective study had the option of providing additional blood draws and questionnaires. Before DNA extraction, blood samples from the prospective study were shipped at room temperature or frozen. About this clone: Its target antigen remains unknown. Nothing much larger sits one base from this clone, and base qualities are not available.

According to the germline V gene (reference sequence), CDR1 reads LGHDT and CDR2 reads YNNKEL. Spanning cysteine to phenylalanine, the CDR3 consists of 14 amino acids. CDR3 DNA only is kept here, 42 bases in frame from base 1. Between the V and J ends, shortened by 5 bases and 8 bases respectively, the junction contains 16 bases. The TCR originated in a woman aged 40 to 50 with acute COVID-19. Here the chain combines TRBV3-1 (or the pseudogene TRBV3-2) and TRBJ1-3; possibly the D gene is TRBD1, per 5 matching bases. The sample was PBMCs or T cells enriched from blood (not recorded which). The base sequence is TGTGCCAGCAGCACGCCCAGGGCCGGAGACACCATATATTTT. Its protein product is CASSTPRAGDTIYF.